This T cell receptor (beta chain) was sequenced for a study of cytomegalovirus exposure and HLA in healthy donors. The CDR3 spans 16 residues. Germline CDR1 reads SGHTA; CDR2 reads FQGNSA. J lost 7 bases, V lost 1 base, and 11 bases had no gene match. The primer mix had 60 Vbeta and 13 Jbeta primers. Assay used: immunoSEQ multiplex PCR; TCRdb lists only in-frame clones, some missing. The data hold roughly 69,000 clones, with roughly 70% observed a single time. The receptor comes from a male donor in good health and CMV-seropositive. The rearrangement links TRBV7-2 to TRBJ2-7; 9 nucleotides align to TRBD1. Sequencing input: PBMCs. The chain's CDR3 is CASSLDLRTGVGEQYF. Here the CDR3 DNA reads TGTGCCAGCAGCTTAGACCTACGGACAGGGGTGGGGGAGCAGTACTTC.